One and the same sample provided the 32 T cell receptor beta chains below, sequenced in a study of T cell changes during pregnancy in multiple sclerosis (dated by TCRdb to about 2019). The library was obtained by the immunoSEQ multiplex PCR assay. As stored in TCRdb, this immuneACCESS dataset retains in-frame rearrangements with V and J assigned. A fraction of the clones does not appear; measured against another copy, unresolved V genes explain less than half of the discrepancy, and the remainder lacks a known reason. The sample table records 55,000 to 70,000 clones; roughly 92% of these occur just once. The ten top clones hold approximately 2.8% of the sample. The material sequenced was CD8+ T cells from peripheral blood mononuclear cells, taken in the third trimester of pregnancy. These receptors came from a female donor in good health, enrolled as a control in a pregnancy study.

This clone was found once. V usage is TRBV14 and J usage is TRBJ1-2; the D gene is possibly TRBD1 (6 bases). CDR1 and CDR2 (germline): SGHDN, FVKESK. V shed 4 bases and J shed 8 bases, with 14 bases lying between them. The CDR3 has 13 residues. The CDR3 DNA reads as TGTGCCAGCAGCCCGGACAGCTCTTGGGGCTACACCTTC. Protein product: CASSPDSSWGYTF.

This rearrangement joins TRBV13 to TRBJ2-7; 8 nucleotides match TRBD1. The V and J ends lost 5 bases and 2 bases, in that order; junction bases with no gene match: 5. The CDR3 runs to 14 residues. Germline V CDR1 and CDR2: PRHDT, FYEKMQ (reference sequence). CDR3 in amino acids: CASSHGDRPYEQYF. In DNA, the CDR3 is TGTGCCAGCAGCCACGGGGACAGGCCCTACGAGCAGTACTTC. Full variable domain (missing parts from reference TRBV13 and TRBJ2-7): AAGVIQSPRHLIKEKRETATLKCYPIPRHDTVYWYQQGPGQDPQFLISFYEKMQSDKGSIPDRFSAQQFSDYHSELNMSSLELGDSALYFCASSHGDRPYEQYFGPGTRLTVT.

The chain recombines TRBV2 with TRBJ1-2; D perhaps matches TRBD1 (5 bases). Germline CDR1 and CDR2: SNHLY and FYNNEI. V lost 6 bases and J lost 4, with 6 bases in between. The CDR3 extends over 11 amino acids. The CDR3 reads CASRTAYGYTF. In DNA form, the CDR3 reads TGTGCCAGCAGGACAGCCTATGGCTACACCTTC.

V usage is TRBV14 and J usage is TRBJ1-1, with unresolved D. The CDR3 totals 13 residues. Germline V gene sequence: CDR1 SGHDN, CDR2 FVKESK. V was clipped by 4 bases and J by 0 bases, with 6 bases between them. This chain's CDR3 is CASSPGLNTEAFF. In nucleotides, the CDR3 is TGTGCCAGCAGCCCCGGTTTGAACACTGAAGCTTTCTTT.

This chain connects TRBV6-5 to TRBJ1-2, with 12 bases aligning to TRBD1. The CDR3 runs to 13 residues. After removal of 8 bases from V and 4 bases from J, the junction contained 2 bases not matched to a gene. CDR1 and CDR2 from the germline V gene are MNHEY and SVGAGI. For the CDR3, the DNA is TGTGCCAGCGGGACAGGGGGCCGCTATGGCTACACCTTC. It is translated as CASGTGGRYGYTF.

This chain connects TRBV5-6 to TRBJ2-5; D possibly corresponds to TRBD2 (6 bases). The CDR3 is made up of 14 amino acids. The germline gives CDR1 SGHDT, CDR2 YYEEEE. V dropped 6 bases and J dropped 5 bases, with 17 bases sitting between them. This CDR3 is CASIAGGGRETQYF. The CDR3 nucleotides are TGTGCCAGCATCGCCGGTGGGGGGAGGGAGACCCAGTACTTC. Complete variable domain (other parts from reference TRBV5-6 and TRBJ2-5): DAGVTQSPTHLIKTRGQQVTLRCSPKSGHDTVSWYQQALGQGPQFIFQYYEEEERQRGNFPDRFSGHQFPNYSSELNVNALLLGDSALYLCASIAGGGRETQYFGPGTRLLVL.

The V gene is TRBV4-3, the J gene TRBJ2-1, with 15 bases aligning to TRBD2. Germline CDR1 and CDR2: LGHNA and YSLEER. The CDR3 loop spans 17 amino acids. Losses at the gene ends were 1 base for V and 7 bases for J; bases not matched to a gene: 5. The CDR3 bases are TGCGCCAGCAGCCAAGGGACTAGCGGGGGGGCAGGAAATGAGCAGTTCTTC. Protein product: CASSQGTSGGAGNEQFF.

CDR3 coding DNA: TGTGCCAGCAGCCAAGTCCAGGGCGACAATGAGCAGTTCTTC. Its protein is CASSQVQGDNEQFF. This chain joins TRBV4-2 and TRBJ2-1; D may be TRBD1 (5 bases). Trimming removed 1 base at V and 5 bases at J, with 9 bases between. CDR3 length equals 14 residues. Germline loops: CDR1 LGHNA, CDR2 YNFKEQ.

This clone is a singleton in its sample. The V and J genes are TRBV27 and TRBJ2-5; D gene unclear. V lost 7 bases and J lost 0, with 6 bases in between. The V gene's germline CDR1 is MNHEY and CDR2 SMNVEV (reference sequence). The CDR3 extends over 12 amino acids. Here the CDR3 DNA reads TGTGCCAGCATGTCGTACCAAGAGACCCAGTACTTC. Translation gives CASMSYQETQYF.

The V gene is TRBV6-1, the J gene TRBJ1-1; possible D gene TRBD1, 6 bases. Germline CDR1 and CDR2: MNHNS and SASEGT. This CDR3 region has 13 residues. Trimming removed 6 bases at V and 4 bases at J, with 12 bases between. The DNA for the CDR3 is TGTGCCAGCAGCCTAAACAGGGCCACTGAAGCTTTCTTT. The encoded protein is CASSLNRATEAFF.

The chain recombines TRBV27 with TRBJ1-1; the D gene is possibly TRBD1 (5 bases). This CDR3 contains 14 residues. Between the trimmed V and J ends, which lost 2 bases and 7 bases, there was a span of 14 bases. CDR1 MNHEY and CDR2 SMNVEV come from the germline V gene (reference sequence). Here the CDR3 reads CASSLDLTGLEAFF. The DNA of the CDR3 is TGTGCCAGCAGTTTAGACCTTACGGGACTTGAAGCTTTCTTT.

A single count supports this clone. CDR3 sequence (DNA): TGTGCCAGTAGTTTAAGCGGGGGGGCCCAAGATACGCAGTATTTT. This encodes CASSLSGGAQDTQYF. The chain joins TRBV19 to TRBJ2-3; 10 positions agree with TRBD2. The germline V gene encodes CDR1 LNHDA and CDR2 SQIVND (reference sequence). The CDR3 consists of 15 residues. J was trimmed by 5 bases and V by 5 bases; bases with no gene match: 7.

This clone was observed a handful of times. The chain carries TRBV11-3 and TRBJ1-1, with 8 nucleotides matching TRBD1. The CDR3 length is 16 residues. The V segment lost 2 bases and the J segment 8 bases; nucleotides outside the gene matches: 13. Germline V gene data show CDR1 as SGHNT and CDR2 as YENEEA. CDR3 in amino acids: CASSLHPTGGGLEAFF. CDR3 DNA sequence: TGTGCCAGCAGCTTACATCCAACAGGGGGGGGTTTGGAAGCTTTCTTT.

Only a few counts were recorded for this clone. V gene TRBV30 combines with J gene TRBJ1-4, with TRBD1 matching 7 bases. With V trimmed by 3 bases and J by 8 bases, 12 bases remained unmatched. The CDR3 has 15 residues. Germline assignment: CDR1 GTSNPN and CDR2 SVGIG (reference sequence). Written as DNA, the CDR3 is TGTGCCTGGAGAACCGGGACAGCCGGCGGGGAAAAACTGTTTTTT. Translated: CAWRTGTAGGEKLFF.

The chain couples TRBV7-9 to TRBJ1-5; 9 bases align to TRBD1. The germline gives CDR1 SEHNR, CDR2 FQNEAQ (reference sequence). The CDR3 runs 14 residues. J was trimmed by 5 bases and V by 5 bases; bases with no gene match: 4. This chain's CDR3 is CASSPGQGHQPQHF. The CDR3 bases are TGTGCCAGCAGCCCGGGACAGGGTCATCAGCCCCAGCATTTT.

The J gene is TRBJ2-5, the V gene TRBV7-2; D is perhaps TRBD1 (6 bases). Trimming stripped 7 bases from V and 2 bases from J, with 14 bases between. This CDR3 is built from 14 residues. The germline CDR1 and CDR2 sequences are SGHTA and FQGNSA. CDR3 DNA: TGTGCCAGCACCCCCGGACAGAGACAAGAGACCCAGTACTTC. Its protein product is CASTPGQRQETQYF.

J is TRBJ2-2 and V is TRBV9; D possibly corresponds to TRBD2 (5 bases). The CDR3 is 14 residues long. CDR1 and CDR2 from the germline V gene are SGDLS and YYNGEE. Trimming cost V 4 bases and J 5 bases, with 12 bases left between them. In DNA, the CDR3 is TGTGCCAGCAGCAGGACTTCCCGAACCGGGGAGCTGTTTTTT. Amino acid sequence: CASSRTSRTGELFF.

The rearrangement joins TRBV9 to TRBJ2-5, with 9 bases fitting TRBD2. The CDR3 totals 15 residues. Germline V gene lookup returns CDR1 SGDLS and CDR2 YYNGEE. The V and J ends lost 0 bases and 5 bases, in that order; junction bases with no gene match: 5. The CDR3 DNA reads TGTGCCAGCAGCGTAGTTGCGGGGGGGAGGGAGACCCAGTACTTC. Translating it yields CASSVVAGGRETQYF.

This clone came up once. The V and J genes are TRBV14 and TRBJ2-5; possibly TRBD1 for D (5 bases). The V and J ends lost 2 bases and 5 bases respectively, with 21 bases between them. There are 17 residues in the CDR3. Germline V gene sequence: CDR1 SGHDN, CDR2 FVKESK. CDR3 in amino acids: CASSQRASLRVGETQYF. The CDR3 DNA follows: TGTGCCAGCAGCCAAAGGGCTTCCCTCAGGGTAGGGGAGACCCAGTACTTC.

The chain employs TRBV6-6 and TRBJ1-2; 9 bases align to TRBD1. The CDR3 spans 15 residues. V lost 4 bases and J lost 8; bases outside the gene matches: 11. Germline V gives CDR1 MNHNY, CDR2 SVGAGI (reference sequence). The CDR3 reads CASSLDRGLWGGYTF. The CDR3 nucleotides are TGTGCCAGCAGTTTGGACAGGGGCCTTTGGGGGGGCTACACCTTC.

The chain combines TRBV10-3 with TRBJ2-1; 10 nucleotides line up with TRBD2. The CDR3 contains 15 residues. Germline CDR1 ENHRY, CDR2 SYGVKD. Germline trimming cut 0 bases from V and 9 bases from J; bases unmatched to any gene: 5. For the CDR3, the DNA is TGTGCCATCAGTGAGTCAGCTAGCGGGGGAATTGAGCAGTTCTTC. This sequence encodes CAISESASGGIEQFF.

The CDR3 DNA follows: TGTGCCAGCACCCAACTGGTGATAGTGCATGAGCAGTTCTTC. Protein sequence: CASTQLVIVHEQFF. V gene TRBV25-1 combines with J gene TRBJ2-1; unclear D gene. CDR3 length equals 14 residues. Germline CDR1 MGHDK, CDR2 SYGVNS. V lost 7 bases and J 8 bases, leaving 18 bases between the germline ends.

This clone was seen just once. The chain employs TRBV9 and TRBJ2-7, with 7 bases lining up with TRBD1. Germline-derived CDR1 and CDR2 are SGDLS and YYNGEE. V gave up 3 bases and J gave up 2 bases; unmatched junction bases: 11. This CDR3 spans 16 amino acids. CDR3: CASSDSRQGKTYEQYF. CDR3 DNA sequence: TGTGCCAGCAGCGACAGTAGACAGGGAAAAACCTACGAGCAGTACTTC. Drawing the rest from reference TRBV9 and TRBJ2-7, the complete variable domain is DSGVTQTPKHLITATGQRVTLRCSPRSGDLSVYWYQQSLDQGLQFLIQYYNGEERAKGNILERFSAQQFPDLHSELNLSSLELGDSALYFCASSDSRQGKTYEQYFGPGTRLTVT.

The chain couples TRBV30 to TRBJ1-2; TRBD1 agrees at 9 bases. CDR3 length equals 14 residues. V was clipped by 2 bases and J by 7 bases; unmatched bases: 8. The germline V gene encodes CDR1 GTSNPN and CDR2 SVGIG (reference sequence). CDR3 amino acids: CAWSPGQGLSGYTF. CDR3 nucleotides: TGTGCCTGGAGTCCGGGACAGGGTTTAAGTGGCTACACCTTC.

V is TRBV9 and J is TRBJ2-1; 8 bases line up with TRBD2. The CDR3 is 17 amino acids. V lost 0 bases, J lost 0 bases, and 5 bases stayed unmatched. The germline V gene has CDR1 SGDLS and CDR2 YYNGEE. CDR3 residues: CASSVAGGTTSYNEQFF. The DNA of the CDR3 is TGTGCCAGCAGCGTAGCGGGGGGGACTACCTCCTACAATGAGCAGTTCTTC.

This chain uses TRBV11-2 with TRBJ1-4, with 10 bases lining up with TRBD1. The CDR3 has 14 amino acids. Germline CDR1 reads SGHAT; CDR2 reads FQNNGV. J was trimmed by 7 bases and V by 5 bases; bases with no gene match: 4. The CDR3 reads CASSGQGGTEKLFF. DNA for the CDR3: TGTGCCAGCAGCGGACAGGGGGGAACTGAAAAACTGTTTTTT.

This rearrangement joins TRBV12-5 to TRBJ2-7, with unresolved D. Germline lookup yields CDR1 LGHNT and CDR2 FRNRAP. This CDR3 comprises 12 residues. Between the trimmed V and J ends, which lost 3 bases and 4 bases, there was a span of 7 bases. CDR3 DNA sequence: TGTGCTAGTGGTTTCTCGGTATACGAGCAGTACTTC. Translating it yields CASGFSVYEQYF.

The rearrangement joins TRBV5-4 to TRBJ2-3; 7 positions match TRBD2. The CDR3 is 11 residues long. The V segment lost 3 bases and the J segment 11 bases; nucleotides outside the gene matches: 3. Germline CDR1 and CDR2: SGHNT and YYREEE (reference sequence). CDR3 bases: TGTGCCAGCAGCTCGCTAGCGGAGCAGTATTTT. Residues: CASSSLAEQYF.

The CDR3 coding sequence is TGTGCCAGCAGCTCCTCTAGCGGGGTATACGAGCAGTACTTC. Its protein is CASSSSSGVYEQYF. This chain connects TRBV7-2 to TRBJ2-7; 9 positions agree with TRBD2. This CDR3 region has 14 residues. Germline V CDR1 and CDR2: SGHTA, FQGNSA. Trimming at V came to 4 bases and at J to 4 bases, leaving 5 bases not matched to a gene.

V gene TRBV9 combines with J gene TRBJ2-1, with a possible D match to TRBD2 (6 bases). CDR1 and CDR2 from the germline V gene are SGDLS and YYNGEE. V was clipped by 0 bases and J by 7 bases, with 17 bases between them. The CDR3 consists of 16 residues. The CDR3 DNA reads as TGTGCCAGCAGCGTAGATGGGGGGACTGGGGAGAATGAGCAGTTCTTC. This translates into CASSVDGGTGENEQFF.

This rearrangement joins TRBV9 to TRBJ1-1, with no clear D. Germline CDR1 is SGDLS and CDR2 is YYNGEE. The CDR3 consists of 13 residues. V was trimmed by 7 bases and J by 2 bases, leaving 12 bases between them. CDR3 in DNA: TGTGCCAGCGGTGAGGGCGAAAACACTGAAGCTTTCTTT. Amino acid sequence: CASGEGENTEAFF.

V usage is TRBV9 and J usage is TRBJ1-2, with no clear D. Trimming left V 0 bases short and J 1 base short, with 7 bases between. The CDR3 totals 14 residues. Germline CDR1 SGDLS, CDR2 YYNGEE. CDR3 sequence (DNA): TGTGCCAGCAGCGTAGCGGGGAATAACTATGGCTACACCTTC. This translates into CASSVAGNNYGYTF.